The 16 T cell receptor beta chains below all came from one sample that was sequenced in a study of blood T cell repertoires in COVID-19. The table came from immunoSEQ multiplex PCR; TCRdb's copy has only in-frame clones and leaves some out. The sample includes more than 300,000 clones, 88% of them seen just once. The sequenced sample consisted of PBMCs or T cells enriched from blood (not recorded which). The receptors come from a young woman who had recovered from COVID-19.

The J gene is TRBJ2-5, the V gene TRBV14, with TRBD2 as a possible D gene (6 bases). Looked up from germline, CDR1 is SGHDN and CDR2 is FVKESK. CDR3 length: 13 amino acids. The V end lost 8 bases, the J end lost 2 bases, and 12 bases lay between the germline ends. The CDR3: CASLWEDQETQYF. Written as DNA, the CDR3 is TGTGCCAGCCTTTGGGAGGATCAAGAGACCCAGTACTTC.

This rearrangement joins TRBV6-5 to TRBJ1-2; D perhaps matches TRBD1 (6 bases). The CDR3 extends over 13 amino acids. The V end was cut by 7 bases, the J end by 2 bases, with 11 bases between. Germline CDR1 and CDR2: MNHEY and SVGAGI. CDR3 sequence reads: CASTFTGNYGYTF. In DNA form, the CDR3 reads TGTGCCAGCACCTTCACAGGGAACTATGGCTACACCTTC.

The chain joins TRBV7-9 to TRBJ1-1; 7 nucleotides agree with TRBD1. The CDR3 contains 15 residues. CDR1 is SEHNR, CDR2 FQNEAQ, per germline (reference sequence). J gave up 0 bases and V 5 bases, and 6 bases lay outside the gene matches. The CDR3 sequence: CASSTRDRMNTEAFF. CDR3 coding DNA: TGTGCCAGCAGCACCCGGGACAGAATGAACACTGAAGCTTTCTTT.

V and J are TRBV11-3 and TRBJ2-1; perhaps TRBD1 as D (5 bases). Trimming pared 3 bases from V and 5 bases from J, leaving 14 bases between. This CDR3 region has 15 residues. Germline CDR1 and CDR2: SGHNT and YENEEA. The CDR3 nucleotides are TGTGCCAGCAGCTTCCAGGGATTCGGCGACAATGAGCAGTTCTTC. Protein sequence: CASSFQGFGDNEQFF.

In this sample, this clone turned up once. The chain combines TRBV7-3 with TRBJ2-5; TRBD1 is a possible D gene (5 bases). Germline values: CDR1 SGHTA, CDR2 FQGTGA. This CDR3 comprises 14 residues. Trimming stripped 5 bases from V and 5 bases from J, with 15 bases between. The CDR3 nucleotides read TGTGCCAGCAGCCTTCAGGGATTCGGCGAGACCCAGTACTTC. This gives the protein CASSLQGFGETQYF.

This chain uses TRBV11-2 with TRBJ1-1, with D uncertain. V was pared by 1 base and J by 0 bases, with 15 bases between. The CDR3 has 17 amino acids. CDR1 and CDR2 from the germline V gene are SGHAT and FQNNGV. CDR3 loop: CASSLVAVGSMNTEAFF. The CDR3 DNA reads TGTGCCAGCAGCTTAGTGGCGGTTGGCAGCATGAACACTGAAGCTTTCTTT. The full variable domain, rest sourced from reference TRBV11-2 and TRBJ1-1, is EAGVAQSPRYKIIEKRQSVAFWCNPISGHATLYWYQQILGQGPKLLIQFQNNGVVDDSQLPKDRFSAERLKGVDSTLKIQPAKLEDSAVYLCASSLVAVGSMNTEAFFGQGTRLTVV.

The V gene is TRBV7-2, the J gene TRBJ1-3; D is unclear. This CDR3 has 17 residues. The ends were cut back, 5 bases at V and 0 bases at J, with 17 bases in the middle. The germline CDR1 and CDR2 sequences are SGHTA and FQGNSA. Here the CDR3 DNA reads TGTGCCAGCAGCAGCCAATCGGGAGTAGACTCTGGAAACACCATATATTTT. This encodes CASSSQSGVDSGNTIYF.

A single count supports this clone. The chain couples TRBV11-3 to TRBJ2-1; no firm D call. The germline V gene has CDR1 SGHNT and CDR2 YENEEA. The CDR3 covers 15 residues. Trimming left V 5 bases short and J 2 bases short, with 13 bases between. In nucleotides, the CDR3 is TGTGCCAGCAGCCGAAGCGCCTCCACCTACAATGAGCAGTTCTTC. Protein sequence: CASSRSASTYNEQFF.

The chain employs TRBV14 and TRBJ1-1, with 7 nucleotides matching TRBD1. Germline CDR1 is SGHDN and CDR2 is FVKESK. The CDR3 is 17 residues long. Trimming took 4 bases from V and 1 from J; bases not matched to a gene: 12. The CDR3 DNA reads TGTGCCAGCAGCCTTAAAAGGACAGGTCTTCGGAACACTGAAGCTTTCTTT. Encoded protein: CASSLKRTGLRNTEAFF.

This chain uses TRBV4-1 with TRBJ2-4, with TRBD2 identical over 11 bases. This CDR3 region has 18 residues. The junction had 8 bases not matched to a gene; V was cut back by 4 bases and J by 0 bases. The germline CDR1 and CDR2 sequences are MGHRA and YSYEKL. CDR3 region: CASSRALAGGLAKNIQYF. CDR3 nucleotides: TGCGCCAGCAGCCGTGCCCTAGCGGGGGGACTAGCCAAAAACATTCAGTACTTC.

The chain links TRBV24-1 to TRBJ2-3, with no clear D. V was clipped by 4 bases and J by 4 bases, with 11 bases between them. The germline V gene has CDR1 KGHDR and CDR2 SFDVKD. This CDR3 comprises 14 residues. The chain's CDR3 is CATSDPFYPDTQYF. CDR3 DNA: TGTGCCACCAGTGACCCCTTCTACCCAGATACGCAGTATTTT.

J is TRBJ1-2 and V is TRBV4-3; 10 positions agree with TRBD1. The CDR3 covers 16 residues. V was pared by 3 bases and J by 7 bases, with 11 bases of the junction left unmatched. From germline, CDR1 is LGHNA and CDR2 YSLEER. The CDR3 coding sequence is TGCGCCAGCAGCCATCTACCTAGACAGGGGGCTTCTGGCTACACCTTC. Its translation: CASSHLPRQGASGYTF.

The chain combines TRBV5-5 with TRBJ2-7; TRBD1 matches at 9 bases. The J segment lost 3 bases and the V segment lost 0 bases, leaving 1 base of the junction unmatched. CDR1 SGHKS and CDR2 YYEKEE come from the germline V gene (reference sequence). This CDR3 is built from 14 residues. The CDR3 bases are TGTGCCAGCAGCTTGGGGGACAGGGTCTACGAGCAGTACTTC. This translates into CASSLGDRVYEQYF.

The rearrangement links TRBV11-2 to TRBJ1-4, with D perhaps matching TRBD1 (5 bases). The V gene lost 1 base and the J gene lost 4 bases, with 10 bases spanning the gap. The V gene's germline CDR1 is SGHAT and CDR2 FQNNGV. The CDR3 length is 15 residues. The CDR3 is CASSLVTGGNEKLFF. CDR3 nucleotide sequence: TGTGCCAGCAGCTTAGTTACGGGGGGTAATGAAAAACTGTTTTTT.

The J gene is TRBJ2-7, the V gene TRBV6-5; D possibly corresponds to TRBD2 (5 bases). The CDR3 has 14 amino acids. Trimming removed 7 bases from V and 0 bases from J, with 13 bases in between. Per germline, CDR1 MNHEY and CDR2 SVGAGI. CDR3 DNA sequence: TGTGCCAGCACCCAATTGGGGAGCTCCTACGAGCAGTACTTC. As protein: CASTQLGSSYEQYF.

The V and J genes are TRBV6-5 and TRBJ1-2; 7 nucleotides match TRBD1. CDR3 length: 14 amino acids. V trimming: 5 bases; J trimming: 7 bases; junction bases outside the gene matches: 10. Germline values: CDR1 MNHEY, CDR2 SVGAGI. Here the CDR3 reads CASSPTGTARGYTF. The CDR3, as DNA: TGTGCCAGCAGTCCGACAGGGACGGCTCGTGGCTACACCTTC.